These T cell receptor beta chains were read from a single sample in a study of OX40 agonist ivuxolimab in advanced cancers. Generated by immunoSEQ multiplex PCR, the TCRdb table keeps only in-frame clones and is missing some. The table has about 52,000 clones, about 88% seen once. This sample comprised CD4+ or CD8+ T cells sorted from blood, obtained in a trial of the OX40 agonist ivuxolimab. These receptors all stem from an adult with an advanced solid tumor such as melanoma, head and neck, liver or kidney cancer. The CDR3 runs from the conserved cysteine through the conserved F or W. The order of the fields is J gene, V gene, CDR3 protein.

J gene: TRBJ2-7; V gene: TRBV11-2; CDR3 protein: CASSLEGGLSYEQYF
J gene: TRBJ1-1; V gene: TRBV5-6; CDR3 protein: CASSGMEVSGTEAFF
J gene: TRBJ1-5; V gene: TRBV6-4; CDR3 protein: CASSEQTSNQPQHF
J gene: TRBJ2-1; V gene: TRBV7-9; CDR3 protein: CASSWTSGALDEQFF
J gene: TRBJ1-1; V gene: TRBV27; CDR3 protein: CASSLYYRGSYTEAFF
J gene: TRBJ2-7; V gene: TRBV4-1; CDR3 protein: CATTYDQDGAYEQYF
J gene: TRBJ1-6; V gene: TRBV13; CDR3 protein: CASRSGTGFNSPLHF
J gene: TRBJ1-2; V gene: TRBV28; CDR3 protein: CASTLFRLSYGYTF
J gene: TRBJ2-1; V gene: TRBV29-1; CDR3 protein: CSDPLGCPFYNEQFF
J gene: TRBJ1-1; V gene: TRBV1; CDR3 protein: CTTKRANHTEAFF
J gene: TRBJ1-2; V gene: TRBV7-9; CDR3 protein: CACLRKGYGYTF